The rows below give T cell receptor beta chains drawn from one sample of a study of early T cells in non-severe SARS-CoV-2 infection. TCRdb processed the 5' RACE reads anew with MiXCR; each CDR3 protein has one entry. The sample carries about 130,000 distinct CDR3 sequences, 14% to 15% recorded once. The sample comprised whole blood. Every receptor here comes from an adult who was a healthcare worker with PCR-confirmed SARS-CoV-2 infection or an uninfected control (not recorded which). CDR3s include the opening cysteine and the closing phenylalanine or tryptophan. A D gene is named only where the DNA matches it firmly. Clone size is stated in some rows and not others, as once, few, many or a class when expanded.

CDR3aa: CASSLERQDNEQFF
CDR3nt: TGCGCCAGCAGCTTGGAGCGACAGGACAATGAGCAGTTCTTC
d_gene: NA
v_gene: TRBV5-1
len: 14
abundance: NA
j_gene: TRBJ2-1

CDR3aa: CAGSVESGDYEQYF
CDR3nt: TGTGCCGGCAGCGTAGAGAGCGGGGATTACGAGCAGTACTTC
d_gene: TRBD2
v_gene: TRBV9
len: 14
abundance: NA
j_gene: TRBJ2-7

CDR3aa: CASKTDKTPLHF
CDR3nt: TGTGCCAGCAAGACAGACAAAACACCCCTCCACTTT
d_gene: NA
v_gene: TRBV2
len: 12
abundance: many
j_gene: TRBJ1-6

CDR3aa: CASSHADRGSPLHF
CDR3nt: TGTGCCAGCAGCCACGCGGACAGGGGTTCACCCCTCCACTTT
d_gene: TRBD1
v_gene: TRBV3-1
len: 14
abundance: NA
j_gene: TRBJ1-6

CDR3aa: CASSLEGQFYSGANVLTF
CDR3nt: TGTGCCAGCAGCTTAGAGGGACAGTTTTACTCTGGGGCCAACGTCCTGACTTTC
d_gene: TRBD1
v_gene: TRBV11-2
len: 18
abundance: few
j_gene: TRBJ2-6

CDR3aa: CASGASGGQGREQYF
CDR3nt: TGCGCCAGCGGCGCGTCGGGGGGCCAGGGACGCGAGCAGTACTTC
d_gene: NA
v_gene: TRBV5-1
len: 15
abundance: NA
j_gene: TRBJ2-7

CDR3aa: CASSLKAGELFF
CDR3nt: TGTGCCAGCAGTTTGAAAGCCGGGGAGCTGTTTTTT
d_gene: NA
v_gene: TRBV6-2/TRBV6-3
len: 12
abundance: few
j_gene: TRBJ2-2

CDR3aa: CSAREPTGFYGYTF
CDR3nt: TGCAGTGCTAGAGAACCGACAGGATTCTATGGCTACACCTTC
d_gene: NA
v_gene: TRBV20-1
len: 14
abundance: few
j_gene: TRBJ1-2

CDR3aa: CSATPGTGIHEQFF
CDR3nt: TGCAGTGCTACTCCCGGGACAGGGATCCATGAGCAGTTCTTC
d_gene: TRBD1
v_gene: TRBV20-1
len: 14
abundance: NA
j_gene: TRBJ2-1

CDR3aa: CASSPRLAGNIHTGELFF
CDR3nt: TGTGCCAGCAGTCCACGACTAGCGGGCAATATCCACACCGGGGAGCTGTTTTTT
d_gene: TRBD2
v_gene: TRBV6-1
len: 18
abundance: NA
j_gene: TRBJ2-2

CDR3aa: CASSLQYF
CDR3nt: TGTGCCAGCAGCCTTCAGTACTTC
d_gene: NA
v_gene: TRBV3-1
len: 8
abundance: NA
j_gene: TRBJ2-4

CDR3aa: CASVGDRLMNTEAFF
CDR3nt: TGTGCCAGCGTTGGGGACAGGCTTATGAACACTGAAGCTTTCTTT
d_gene: TRBD1
v_gene: TRBV7-9
len: 15
abundance: NA
j_gene: TRBJ1-1

CDR3aa: CASSLGVSDTEAFF
CDR3nt: TGTGCCAGCAGCTTAGGTGTGTCGGACACTGAAGCTTTCTTT
d_gene: NA
v_gene: TRBV7-2
len: 14
abundance: NA
j_gene: TRBJ1-1

CDR3aa: CASSHQLAGGTYNEQFF
CDR3nt: TGCGCCAGCAGCCACCAACTAGCCGGGGGCACCTACAATGAGCAGTTCTTC
d_gene: NA
v_gene: TRBV4-1
len: 17
abundance: NA
j_gene: TRBJ2-1

CDR3aa: CASRDTSGVETQYF
CDR3nt: TGCGCCAGCAGGGATACTAGCGGGGTAGAGACCCAGTACTTC
d_gene: TRBD2
v_gene: TRBV5-1
len: 14
abundance: NA
j_gene: TRBJ2-5

CDR3aa: CSAILQGTNREKLFF
CDR3nt: TGCAGTGCTATTCTACAGGGGACGAATCGGGAAAAACTGTTTTTT
d_gene: TRBD1
v_gene: TRBV20-1
len: 15
abundance: few
j_gene: TRBJ1-4

CDR3aa: CASSGILNTGELFF
CDR3nt: TGTGCCAGTAGTGGGATTTTGAACACCGGGGAGCTGTTTTTT
d_gene: NA
v_gene: TRBV19
len: 14
abundance: NA
j_gene: TRBJ2-2

CDR3aa: CASSRTPRSAVGFF
CDR3nt: TGTGCCAGCAGCCGGACTCCCCGGTCCGCGGTGGGTTTCTTT
d_gene: NA
v_gene: TRBV3-1
len: 14
abundance: NA
j_gene: TRBJ1-1

CDR3aa: CASSALGPHNEQFF
CDR3nt: TGTGCCAGCAGCGCCCTCGGTCCCCACAATGAGCAGTTCTTC
d_gene: NA
v_gene: TRBV2
len: 14
abundance: NA
j_gene: TRBJ2-1

CDR3aa: CASGGRQGYGETQYF
CDR3nt: TGTGCCAGCGGGGGGCGACAGGGCTATGGCGAGACCCAGTACTTC
d_gene: NA
v_gene: TRBV9
len: 15
abundance: few
j_gene: TRBJ2-5

CDR3aa: CASSQETSNRGTEAFF
CDR3nt: TGTGCCAGCAGCCAAGAGACTTCCAACCGGGGCACTGAAGCTTTCTTT
d_gene: NA
v_gene: TRBV3-1
len: 16
abundance: many
j_gene: TRBJ1-1

CDR3aa: CAWTLRLRQGYTF
CDR3nt: TGTGCCTGGACCTTAAGATTGCGCCAGGGCTACACCTTC
d_gene: NA
v_gene: TRBV30
len: 13
abundance: few
j_gene: TRBJ1-2

CDR3aa: CATAVGGDTEAFF
CDR3nt: TGTGCCACGGCTGTTGGGGGGGACACTGAAGCTTTCTTT
d_gene: NA
v_gene: TRBV10-3
len: 13
abundance: NA
j_gene: TRBJ1-1

CDR3aa: CASSQAGALKEGNTEAFF
CDR3nt: TGCGCCAGCAGCCAAGCGGGGGCCCTTAAGGAGGGGAACACTGAAGCTTTCTTT
d_gene: NA
v_gene: TRBV4-1
len: 18
abundance: NA
j_gene: TRBJ1-1

CDR3aa: CSAVLAGGEQYF
CDR3nt: TGCAGTGCCGTACTAGCGGGGGGCGAGCAGTACTTC
d_gene: TRBD2
v_gene: TRBV20-1
len: 12
abundance: many
j_gene: TRBJ2-7

CDR3aa: CASSPSGTSGEETQYF
CDR3nt: TGTGCCAGCAGCCCGTCCGGGACTAGCGGAGAAGAGACCCAGTACTTC
d_gene: TRBD2
v_gene: TRBV12-3/TRBV12-4
len: 16
abundance: many
j_gene: TRBJ2-5

CDR3aa: CASSAGTGGEKLFF
CDR3nt: TGTGCCAGCAGCGCCGGGACCGGTGGTGAAAAACTGTTTTTT
d_gene: NA
v_gene: TRBV7-9
len: 14
abundance: NA
j_gene: TRBJ1-4

CDR3aa: CASSQTLSSWGDTQYF
CDR3nt: TGTGCCAGCAGCCAGACTTTGAGCTCATGGGGAGATACGCAGTATTTT
d_gene: NA
v_gene: TRBV14
len: 16
abundance: few
j_gene: TRBJ2-3

CDR3aa: CASSFEGGAEGYTF
CDR3nt: TGTGCCAGCAGCTTTGAAGGGGGCGCAGAAGGCTACACCTTC
d_gene: TRBD1
v_gene: TRBV7-9
len: 14
abundance: once
j_gene: TRBJ1-2

CDR3aa: CASGRVEKLFF
CDR3nt: TGCGCCAGCGGAAGAGTTGAAAAACTGTTTTTT
d_gene: NA
v_gene: TRBV4-1
len: 11
abundance: NA
j_gene: TRBJ1-4

CDR3aa: CASSRDRVIDTQYF
CDR3nt: TGCGCCAGCAGCAGGGACAGGGTCATAGATACGCAGTATTTT
d_gene: TRBD1
v_gene: TRBV5-1
len: 14
abundance: many
j_gene: TRBJ2-3

CDR3aa: CASSPRGTGELFF
CDR3nt: TGTGCCAGCAGCCCCAGGGGGACCGGGGAGCTGTTTTTT
d_gene: TRBD1
v_gene: TRBV7-6
len: 13
abundance: many
j_gene: TRBJ2-2

CDR3aa: CASSQGGQLFF
CDR3nt: TGTGCCAGCAGCCAAGGGGGGCAACTGTTTTTT
d_gene: NA
v_gene: TRBV3-1
len: 11
abundance: few
j_gene: TRBJ1-4

CDR3aa: CASSAPGPYTEAFF
CDR3nt: TGCGCCAGCAGCGCCCCGGGCCCGTACACTGAAGCTTTCTTT
d_gene: NA
v_gene: TRBV5-1
len: 14
abundance: few
j_gene: TRBJ1-1

CDR3aa: CAISESALAGAQPGANVLTF
CDR3nt: TGTGCCATCAGTGAGTCGGCACTAGCGGGGGCGCAGCCCGGGGCCAACGTCCTGACTTTC
d_gene: TRBD2
v_gene: TRBV10-3
len: 20
abundance: many
j_gene: TRBJ2-6

CDR3aa: CATSRAEVNEKLFF
CDR3nt: TGTGCCACCAGCAGAGCAGAAGTTAATGAAAAACTGTTTTTT
d_gene: NA
v_gene: TRBV15
len: 14
abundance: NA
j_gene: TRBJ1-4

CDR3aa: CASSQEYLREQYF
CDR3nt: TGTGCCAGCAGCCAAGAGTACCTTAGGGAGCAGTACTTC
d_gene: NA
v_gene: TRBV3-1
len: 13
abundance: many
j_gene: TRBJ2-7

CDR3aa: CASSLDSSGGTYEQYF
CDR3nt: TGTGCCAGCAGCTTAGATAGTAGCGGGGGGACCTACGAGCAGTACTTC
d_gene: TRBD2
v_gene: TRBV11-2
len: 16
abundance: many
j_gene: TRBJ2-7

CDR3aa: CAWSVGAYNEQFF
CDR3nt: TGTGCCTGGAGTGTGGGGGCCTACAATGAGCAGTTCTTC
d_gene: NA
v_gene: TRBV30
len: 13
abundance: few
j_gene: TRBJ2-1

CDR3aa: CSAEGGVGPQHF
CDR3nt: TGCAGTGCAGAGGGGGGTGTCGGGCCCCAGCATTTT
d_gene: NA
v_gene: TRBV20-1
len: 12
abundance: many
j_gene: TRBJ1-5

CDR3aa: CASSPTSGYQETQYF
CDR3nt: TGTGCCAGTAGTCCTACTAGCGGTTACCAAGAGACCCAGTACTTC
d_gene: TRBD2
v_gene: TRBV19
len: 15
abundance: many
j_gene: TRBJ2-5

CDR3aa: CASSLGEVRVYGYTF
CDR3nt: TGTGCCAGCAGCTTAGGGGAGGTCCGGGTGTATGGCTACACCTTC
d_gene: NA
v_gene: TRBV7-2
len: 15
abundance: NA
j_gene: TRBJ1-2

CDR3aa: CSGTRDTNTEAFF
CDR3nt: TGCAGCGGCACCCGGGACACGAACACTGAAGCTTTCTTT
d_gene: NA
v_gene: TRBV29-1
len: 13
abundance: NA
j_gene: TRBJ1-1

CDR3aa: CASSLMTENYGYTF
CDR3nt: TGCGCCAGCAGCTTGATGACAGAGAACTATGGCTACACCTTC
d_gene: NA
v_gene: TRBV5-1
len: 14
abundance: NA
j_gene: TRBJ1-2

CDR3aa: CASSFPGADGYTF
CDR3nt: TGTGCCAGCAGCTTCCCAGGGGCAGATGGCTACACCTTC
d_gene: NA
v_gene: TRBV11-2
len: 13
abundance: NA
j_gene: TRBJ1-2

CDR3aa: CSVNRDGRPNAEAFF
CDR3nt: TGCAGCGTCAACCGGGACGGCCGGCCGAACGCTGAAGCTTTCTTT
d_gene: NA
v_gene: TRBV29-1
len: 15
abundance: NA
j_gene: TRBJ1-1

CDR3aa: CASSQVRSAGPFF
CDR3nt: TGTGCCAGCAGCCAAGTAAGGTCCGCGGGTCCTTTCTTC
d_gene: NA
v_gene: TRBV14
len: 13
abundance: NA
j_gene: TRBJ2-1